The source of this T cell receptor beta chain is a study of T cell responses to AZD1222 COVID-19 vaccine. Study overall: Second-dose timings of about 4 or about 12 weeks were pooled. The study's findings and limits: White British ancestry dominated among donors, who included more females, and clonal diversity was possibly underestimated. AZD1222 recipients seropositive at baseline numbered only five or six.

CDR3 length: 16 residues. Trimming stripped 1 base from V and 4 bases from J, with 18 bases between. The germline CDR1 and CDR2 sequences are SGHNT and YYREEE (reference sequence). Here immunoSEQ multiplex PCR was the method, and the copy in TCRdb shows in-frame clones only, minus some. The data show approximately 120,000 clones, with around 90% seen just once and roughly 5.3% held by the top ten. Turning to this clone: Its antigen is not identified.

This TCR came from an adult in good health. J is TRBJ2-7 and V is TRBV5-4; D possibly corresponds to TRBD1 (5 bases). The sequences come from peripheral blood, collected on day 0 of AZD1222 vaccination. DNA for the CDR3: TGTGCCAGCAGCTTGTCGGCAGGGTCTGCGTTATACGAGCAGTACTTC. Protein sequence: CASSLSAGSALYEQYF.